These 21 T cell receptor beta chains share one sample of origin, sequenced in a study of tumor-infiltrating lymphocytes in oesophageal squamous cell carcinoma. MiXCR was run by TCRdb on the PCR reads, yielding one entry per CDR3 protein. The repertoire holds 17,000 or so distinct CDR3 sequences, with about 51% as singletons. Sequencing was performed on normal esophageal tissue next to the tumor. All receptors come from a female donor with esophageal squamous cell carcinoma.

The CDR3 sequence: CASSLAGTFYEQYF. In DNA, the CDR3 is TGTGCCAGCAGCTTAGCGGGGACTTTCTACGAGCAGTACTTC. V and J are TRBV7-4 and TRBJ2-7; tentatively, D is TRBD2 (6 bases). V lost 0 bases and J lost 3, with 9 bases in between. Per germline, CDR1 SGHVT and CDR2 SQSDAQ. The CDR3 runs to 14 residues.

The V gene is TRBV7-6, the J gene TRBJ2-1, with unresolved D. V was pared by 4 bases and J by 5 bases, with 15 bases between. This CDR3 is 15 amino acids long. The germline gives CDR1 SGHVS, CDR2 FNYEAQ. The CDR3 is CASSSATTVHNEQFF. CDR3 nucleotides: TGTGCCAGCAGCTCGGCTACAACCGTACACAATGAGCAGTTCTTC.

This clonotype was counted a few times. The gene calls are TRBV7-9 and TRBJ2-7, with D uncertain. The CDR3 spans 15 residues. Germline CDR1 reads SEHNR; CDR2 reads FQNEAQ (reference sequence). Between the trimmed V and J ends, which lost 1 base and 0 bases, there was a span of 10 bases. The CDR3 DNA reads TGTGCCAGCAGCTTAGGTATCCAGAGCTCCTACGAGCAGTACTTC. Its protein is CASSLGIQSSYEQYF.

This chain joins TRBV7-9 and TRBJ2-1; the match to TRBD1 covers 9 bases. The junction had 5 bases not matched to a gene; V was cut back by 3 bases and J by 8 bases. The CDR3 covers 14 residues. From germline, CDR1 is SEHNR and CDR2 FQNEAQ (reference sequence). The CDR3 bases are TGTGCCAGCAGCTTGGGGACAGGGATCCATGAGCAGTTCTTC. Residues: CASSLGTGIHEQFF.

The V call is TRBV7-2, the J call TRBJ1-4, with D possibly being TRBD1 (5 bases). CDR1 is SGHTA, CDR2 FQGNSA, per germline. Trimming cost V 1 base and J 12 bases, with 18 bases left between them. The CDR3 extends over 15 amino acids. The CDR3 spells CASSLVGGQTLELFF. As DNA, the CDR3 is TGTGCCAGCAGCTTAGTTGGAGGACAAACTTTGGAACTGTTTTTT.

This clonotype was seen more than once but under ten times. The rearrangement joins TRBV7-2 to TRBJ2-1; 10 bases match TRBD2. The DNA matches TRBJ2-7 better at its end, which makes the J call doubtful. The CDR3 covers 18 residues. Germline values: CDR1 SGHTA, CDR2 FQGNSA. The CDR3 DNA sequence: TGTGCCAGCAGCTTAGCGCTGTCTAGCGGGAGTATAGGCTACGAGCAGTACTTC. Amino acid sequence: CASSLALSSGSIGYEQYF.

In this sample, this clonotype turned up many times. This chain joins TRBV28 and TRBJ2-7; no firm D call. V was shortened by 3 bases and J by 4 bases, with 10 bases between the two germline ends. The CDR3 covers 13 residues. Germline V gene lookup returns CDR1 MDHEN and CDR2 SYDVKM. The DNA of the CDR3 is TGTGCCAGCAGTTTCAAGAATACTTACGAGCAGTACTTC. As protein: CASSFKNTYEQYF.

This chain joins TRBV7-6 and TRBJ2-5, with TRBD2 matching over 8 bases. The DNA end lines up better with TRBJ2-7; the J call may be wrong. The CDR3 spans 14 residues. The V gene's germline CDR1 is SGHVS and CDR2 FNYEAQ. The CDR3 bases are TGTGCCAGCAGCTTAAACTTCGGGACTAGCGAGCAGTACTTC. As protein: CASSLNFGTSEQYF.

A few counts support this clonotype. The genes are TRBV7-2 and TRBJ2-5; D is possibly TRBD1 or TRBD2 (5 bases each). Germline CDR1 is SGHTA and CDR2 is FQGNSA. Trimming removed 3 bases from V and 13 bases from J, with 24 bases in between. The CDR3 runs to 15 residues. The CDR3 DNA reads as TGTGCCAGCAGCTTCGCGACAGTTAGGACCGGGGAGCTGTACTTC. Amino acid sequence: CASSFATVRTGELYF.

This clonotype is medium-sized. The chain links TRBV28 to TRBJ2-4, with 7 positions matching TRBD2. The V gene's germline CDR1 is MDHEN and CDR2 SYDVKM. The length of the CDR3 is 11 residues. The J segment lost 7 bases and the V segment lost 11 bases, leaving 5 bases of the junction unmatched. The CDR3 DNA is TGTGCCGAGCGGGGTGGGAACATTCAGTACTTC. Its translation is CAERGGNIQYF.

This clonotype was recorded only once. V gene TRBV6-5 combines with J gene TRBJ2-5; 11 bases agree with TRBD1. The end of the DNA is better explained by TRBJ2-7, so the J call may be wrong. Germline V CDR1 and CDR2: MNHEY, SVGAGI. The CDR3 runs to 11 residues. CDR3: CASGTGGEQYF. The DNA of the CDR3 is TGTGCCAGCGGGACAGGGGGCGAGCAGTACTTC.

This clonotype was counted only a few times. The chain uses TRBV27 and TRBJ2-2; TRBD2 aligns across 8 bases. This CDR3 region has 15 residues. V gave up 5 bases and J gave up 4 bases; unmatched junction bases: 6. Germline-derived CDR1 and CDR2 are MNHEY and SMNVEV (reference sequence). The CDR3 DNA follows: TGTGCCAGCAGTGCTAGCGGGCGTTTCACCGGGGAGCTGTTTTTT. As protein: CASSASGRFTGELFF.

This clonotype came up a few times. Given a much more abundant clone one base away, this may be a read error. The rearrangement links TRBV6-4 to TRBJ2-2; D gene uncertain. Trimming shortened V by 2 bases and J by 0 bases, and 1 base separated the two germline ends. The CDR3 runs to 13 residues. Germline loops: CDR1 MRHNA, CDR2 SNTAGT. CDR3 protein: CASSDPNTGELFF. The CDR3, as DNA: TGTGCCAGCAGTGACCCGAACACCGGGGAGCTGTTTTTT.

This clonotype turned up a few times. This chain uses TRBV7-2 with TRBJ2-3, with D maybe TRBD2 (6 bases). Germline CDR1 reads SGHTA; CDR2 reads FQGNSA. V was pared by 2 bases and J by 1 base, with 10 bases between. This CDR3 has 15 amino acids. The CDR3 DNA reads TGTGCCAGCAGCTTACGGAGCGGGCGCACAGATACGCAGTATTTT. Protein product: CASSLRSGRTDTQYF. Combining the CDR3 with reference TRBV7-2 and TRBJ2-3 gives the whole variable domain GAGVSQSPSNKVTEKGKDVELRCDPISGHTALYWYRQSLGQGLEFLIYFQGNSAPDKSGLPSDRFSAERTGGSVSTLTIQRTQQEDSAVYLCASSLRSGRTDTQYFGPGTRLTVL.

The genes are TRBV6-5 and TRBJ2-5, with D unresolved. The CDR3 is made up of 12 amino acids. Per the germline V gene, CDR1 is MNHEY and CDR2 is SVGAGI. V was clipped by 5 bases and J by 5 bases, with 9 bases between them. Here the CDR3 reads CASSEDLETQYF. CDR3 DNA sequence: TGTGCCAGCAGTGAAGATCTGGAGACCCAGTACTTC.

This clonotype was counted many times. The V gene is TRBV7-9, the J gene TRBJ2-7; D call uncertain. The CDR3 covers 14 residues. Germline CDR1 is SEHNR and CDR2 is FQNEAQ (reference sequence). Trimming took off 1 base at V and 5 bases at J, with 12 bases between the two ends. The CDR3 DNA sequence: TGTGCCAGCAGCTTAGGGCTCACCCCGGACGAGCAGTACTTC. It encodes CASSLGLTPDEQYF.

V gene TRBV7-9 combines with J gene TRBJ2-2; D is unresolved. CDR1 is SEHNR, CDR2 FQNEAQ, per germline (reference sequence). Trimming took off 6 bases at V and 4 bases at J, with 6 bases between the two ends. This CDR3 is built from 12 residues. The CDR3 bases are TGTGCCAGCAGTATTACCACCGGGGAGCTGTTTTTT. Its protein product is CASSITTGELFF.

The chain combines TRBV14 with TRBJ2-4, with TRBD1 as a possible D gene (6 bases). The CDR3 totals 17 residues. Trimming stripped 0 bases from V and 5 bases from J, with 17 bases between. Germline CDR1 SGHDN, CDR2 FVKESK. The CDR3 region is CASSQDGVGALENIQYF. The CDR3 region has the DNA TGTGCCAGCAGCCAAGATGGGGTGGGGGCGCTTGAAAACATTCAGTACTTC.

The chain carries TRBV7-9 and TRBJ2-1; D is uncertain. The DNA end is more similar to TRBJ2-5, so the J call may be wrong. The CDR3 runs 15 residues. Per germline, CDR1 SEHNR and CDR2 FQNEAQ (reference sequence). The CDR3 reads CASSLGQIRKETQYF. The CDR3 nucleotides are TGTGCCAGCAGCTTAGGACAAATAAGGAAAGAGACCCAGTACTTC.

This clonotype came up once. V gene TRBV28 combines with J gene TRBJ2-3; 8 bases align to TRBD2. The last part of the DNA fits TRBJ2-7 better; the J call may be wrong. CDR3 length: 15 residues. CDR1 MDHEN and CDR2 SYDVKM come from the germline V gene. Written as DNA, the CDR3 is TGTGCCAGCAGTTGGGGGTCGGGGGGGGTATACGAGCAGTACTTC. The encoded protein is CASSWGSGGVYEQYF.

This rearrangement joins TRBV12-3 or TRBV12-4 to TRBJ2-1, with 9 bases matching TRBD1. The DNA matches TRBJ2-7 better at its end, which makes the J call doubtful. The CDR3 spans 16 residues. CDR3 region: CASSLDPDRGRPGQYF. CDR3 DNA: TGTGCCAGCAGTTTAGACCCGGACAGGGGACGACCTGGGCAGTACTTC.